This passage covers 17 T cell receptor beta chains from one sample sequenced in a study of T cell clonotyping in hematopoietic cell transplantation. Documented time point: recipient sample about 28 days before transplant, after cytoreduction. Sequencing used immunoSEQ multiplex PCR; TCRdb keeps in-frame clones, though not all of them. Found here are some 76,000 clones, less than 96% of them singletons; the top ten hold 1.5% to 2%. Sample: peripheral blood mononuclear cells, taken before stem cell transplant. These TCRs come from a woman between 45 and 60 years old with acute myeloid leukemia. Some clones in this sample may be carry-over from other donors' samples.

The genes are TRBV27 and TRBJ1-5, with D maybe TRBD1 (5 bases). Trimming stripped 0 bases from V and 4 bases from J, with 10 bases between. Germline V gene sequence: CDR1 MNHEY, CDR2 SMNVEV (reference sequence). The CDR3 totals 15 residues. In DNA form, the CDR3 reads TGTGCCAGCAGTTTATCCAGGGCAGGGAATCAGCCCCAGCATTTT. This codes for CASSLSRAGNQPQHF.

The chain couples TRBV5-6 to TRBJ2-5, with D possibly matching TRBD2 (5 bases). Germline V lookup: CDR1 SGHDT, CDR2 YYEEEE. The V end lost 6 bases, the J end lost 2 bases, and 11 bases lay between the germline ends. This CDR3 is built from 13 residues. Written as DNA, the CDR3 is TGTGCCAGCATTAGTAGGAGGCAAGAGACCCAGTACTTC. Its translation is CASISRRQETQYF.

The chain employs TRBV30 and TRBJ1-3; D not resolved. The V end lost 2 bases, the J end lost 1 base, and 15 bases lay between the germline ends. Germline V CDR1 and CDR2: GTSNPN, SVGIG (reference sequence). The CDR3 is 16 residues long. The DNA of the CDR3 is TGTGCCTGGAGTTCCCCCGGGGAGCTTTCTGGAAACACCATATATTTT. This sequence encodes CAWSSPGELSGNTIYF.

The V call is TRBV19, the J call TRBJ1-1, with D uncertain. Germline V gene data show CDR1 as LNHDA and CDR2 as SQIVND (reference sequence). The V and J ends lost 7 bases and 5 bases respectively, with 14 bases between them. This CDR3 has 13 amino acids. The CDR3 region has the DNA TGTGCCAGTACAATAGGAGGGTTGACTGAAGCTTTCTTT. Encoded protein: CASTIGGLTEAFF.

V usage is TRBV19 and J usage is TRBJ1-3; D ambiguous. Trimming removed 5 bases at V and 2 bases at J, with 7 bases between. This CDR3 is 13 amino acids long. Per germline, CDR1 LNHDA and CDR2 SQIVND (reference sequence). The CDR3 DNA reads TGTGCCAGTAGTGAAGGGCCTGGAAACACCATATATTTT. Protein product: CASSEGPGNTIYF. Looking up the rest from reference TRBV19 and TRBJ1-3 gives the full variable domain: DGGITQSPKYLFRKEGQNVTLSCEQNLNHDAMYWYRQDPGQGLRLIYYSQIVNDFQKGDIAEGYSVSREKKESFPLTVTSAQKNPTAFYLCASSEGPGNTIYFGEGSWLTVV.

The CDR3 DNA sequence: TGTGCCAGTAGTCTTTCGGGATCAGATACGCAGTATTTT. Protein: CASSLSGSDTQYF. The genes are TRBV19 and TRBJ2-3, with D possibly being TRBD2 (5 bases). Germline assignment: CDR1 LNHDA and CDR2 SQIVND (reference sequence). The CDR3 loop spans 13 amino acids. V lost 5 bases to trimming and J lost 4 bases, with 10 bases between them.

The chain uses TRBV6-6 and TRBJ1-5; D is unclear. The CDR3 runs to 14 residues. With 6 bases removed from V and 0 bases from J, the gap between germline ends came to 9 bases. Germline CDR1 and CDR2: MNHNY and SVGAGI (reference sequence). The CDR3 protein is CASSRDYSNQPQHF. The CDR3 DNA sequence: TGTGCCAGCAGCCGGGATTATAGCAATCAGCCCCAGCATTTT.

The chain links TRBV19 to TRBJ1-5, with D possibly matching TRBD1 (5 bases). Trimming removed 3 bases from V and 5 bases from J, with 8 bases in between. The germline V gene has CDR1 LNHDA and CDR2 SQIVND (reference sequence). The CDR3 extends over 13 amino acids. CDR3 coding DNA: TGTGCCAGTAGTATTGTCAGGGATCAGCCCCAGCATTTT. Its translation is CASSIVRDQPQHF.

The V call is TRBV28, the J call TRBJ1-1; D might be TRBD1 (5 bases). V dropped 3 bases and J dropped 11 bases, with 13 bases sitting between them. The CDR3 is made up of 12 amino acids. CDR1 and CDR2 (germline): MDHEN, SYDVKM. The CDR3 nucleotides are TGTGCCAGCAGTTTCCCGACCGGGGGGGCTTTCTTT. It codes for CASSFPTGGAFF.

In DNA, the CDR3 is TGCAGCGTTGTAGTCCTAGCGGGACCCACCGGGGAGCTGTTTTTT. Translation: CSVVVLAGPTGELFF. The rearrangement uses TRBV29-1 and TRBJ2-2; the match to TRBD2 covers 9 bases. The V and J ends lost 4 bases and 4 bases, in that order; junction bases with no gene match: 7. Germline CDR1 is SQVTM and CDR2 is ANQGSEA. There are 15 residues in the CDR3.

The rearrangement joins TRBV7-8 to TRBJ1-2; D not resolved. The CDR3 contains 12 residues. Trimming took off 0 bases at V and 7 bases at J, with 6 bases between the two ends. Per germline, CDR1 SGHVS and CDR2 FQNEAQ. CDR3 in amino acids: CASSLARGGYTF. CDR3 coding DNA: TGTGCCAGCAGCTTAGCGCGGGGTGGCTACACCTTC.

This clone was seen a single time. The CDR3 DNA sequence: TGTGCCAGCAGCTTAGAGCGGGCCGTACCTTACAATGAGCAGTTCTTC. Protein: CASSLERAVPYNEQFF. This chain uses TRBV11-3 with TRBJ2-1, with TRBD2 as a possible D gene (5 bases). Germline V gives CDR1 SGHNT, CDR2 YENEEA. This CDR3 contains 16 residues. Trimming stripped 0 bases from V and 4 bases from J, with 13 bases between.

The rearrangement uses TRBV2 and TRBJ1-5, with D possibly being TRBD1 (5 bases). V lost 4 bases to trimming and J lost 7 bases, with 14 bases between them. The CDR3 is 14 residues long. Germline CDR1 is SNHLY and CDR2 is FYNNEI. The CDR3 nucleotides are TGTGCCAGCAGTGGAGGGACCTTAGGGCAGCCCCAGCATTTT. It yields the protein CASSGGTLGQPQHF.

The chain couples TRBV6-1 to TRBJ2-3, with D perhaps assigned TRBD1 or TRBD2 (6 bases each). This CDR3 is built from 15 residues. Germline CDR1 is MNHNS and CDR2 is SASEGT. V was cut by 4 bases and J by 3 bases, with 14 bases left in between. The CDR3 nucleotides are TGTGCCAGCAGTGTAGCACGGGGGCGAACAGATACGCAGTATTTT. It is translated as CASSVARGRTDTQYF.

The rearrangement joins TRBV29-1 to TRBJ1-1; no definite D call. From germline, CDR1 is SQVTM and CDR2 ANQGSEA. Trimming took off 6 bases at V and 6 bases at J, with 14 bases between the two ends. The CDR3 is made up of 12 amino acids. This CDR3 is CSVPQHGAEAFF. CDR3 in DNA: TGCAGCGTCCCCCAACACGGGGCTGAAGCTTTCTTT.

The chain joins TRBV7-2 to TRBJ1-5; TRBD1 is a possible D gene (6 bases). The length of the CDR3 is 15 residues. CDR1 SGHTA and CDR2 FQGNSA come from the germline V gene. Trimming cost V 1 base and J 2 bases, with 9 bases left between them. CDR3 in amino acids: CASSLGGGGNQPQHF. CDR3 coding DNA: TGTGCCAGCAGCTTAGGAGGGGGTGGCAATCAGCCCCAGCATTTT.

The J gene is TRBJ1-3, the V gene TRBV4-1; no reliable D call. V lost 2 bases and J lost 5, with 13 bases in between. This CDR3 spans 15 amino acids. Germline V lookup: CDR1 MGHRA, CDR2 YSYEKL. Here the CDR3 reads CASSQPGEERNTIYF. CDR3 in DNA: TGCGCCAGCAGCCAACCTGGGGAGGAGCGAAACACCATATATTTT.